This T cell receptor (beta chain) was sequenced for a study of shared clonotypes between healthy human individuals. Study-wide points: Only a few donors were included, so the genetic and exposure-history diversity represented was limited.

Generated by immunoSEQ multiplex PCR, the TCRdb table keeps only in-frame clones and is missing some. The sample holds nearly 2 million clones, less than 95% seen once. CDR3 length: 14 residues. After removal of 3 bases from V and 4 bases from J, the junction contained 5 bases not matched to a gene. Germline CDR1 and CDR2: SEHNR and FQNEAQ (reference sequence). Of note for this clone: Its antigen remains unknown.

Cells designated naive CD8 were CD45RO-negative and were positively selected for CCR7, with terminally differentiated effector memory CD45RA+ cells excluded. Sequencing was done on a sample of naive CD8+ T cells sorted from blood. V and J are TRBV7-9 and TRBJ2-7; 8 bases agree with TRBD2. This clonotype originated in a man younger than 35 in good health. The CDR3 loop is CASSFGASGYEQYF. DNA for the CDR3: TGTGCCAGCAGCTTTGGGGCTAGCGGGTACGAGCAGTACTTC.